This is a list of T cell receptor beta chains from one sample in a study of blood T cell repertoires in COVID-19. Sequencing was performed with immunoSEQ multiplex PCR; in TCRdb, only in-frame clones are kept and a portion is missing. This sample yields 110,000 to 150,000 clones, of which 82% are seen a single time; roughly 3.9% belongs to the top ten. Material for sequencing was peripheral blood. These receptors all come from a woman older than 75 with acute or convalescent COVID-19. Both conserved end residues are part of each CDR3. Clone size is not always given. Where it is, it says once, few, many or a class for expanded clones.

cdr3_aa	j_call	clone_size	v_call
CASRLAGGQGGTDTQYF	TRBJ2-3	-	TRBV10-2
CASSPPMLAGGRRNEQFF	TRBJ2-1	-	TRBV18
CASNFPPNSPLHF	TRBJ1-6	-	TRBV4-1
CASTGPVPGELFF	TRBJ2-2	-	TRBV12-3/TRBV12-4
CASTLAGNYGEQYF	TRBJ2-7	-	TRBV28
CASSLNGQGLTYEQYF	TRBJ2-7	few	TRBV5-6
CASSSLQGQAYKLFF	TRBJ1-4	once	TRBV7-9
CASSLPFGTAYEQYF	TRBJ2-7	once	TRBV5-1
CASRTGFMSTDTQYF	TRBJ2-3	few	TRBV2
CASSLNQGGDEQFF	TRBJ2-1	-	TRBV7-9
CASSLGGGGTEAFF	TRBJ1-1	-	TRBV5-1
CASSPIGAGPARQYF	TRBJ2-7	-	TRBV18
CASSVGVGTGDTGELFF	TRBJ2-2	few	TRBV9
CASSSGAYGYTF	TRBJ1-2	-	TRBV28
CASSSGGQADYGYTF	TRBJ1-2	-	TRBV5-1
CASSAGPYNSPLHF	TRBJ1-6	-	TRBV6-5
CASGDRGLNTEAFF	TRBJ1-1	-	TRBV28
CASSYGQGAVSYNEQFF	TRBJ2-1	-	TRBV7-3
CASSQGVGRSTDTQYF	TRBJ2-3	-	TRBV4-1
CASSLGGGITEAFF	TRBJ1-1	-	TRBV18
CANPTVGVLYEQYF	TRBJ2-7	-	TRBV28
CATSAKLAGVREQFF	TRBJ2-1	-	TRBV24-1
CASSLSRRRAGELFF	TRBJ2-2	-	TRBV27
CSVRITGELFF	TRBJ2-2	-	TRBV29-1